What follows are 24 T cell receptor beta chains derived from one specimen sequenced in a study of T cells in Graves' hyperthyroidism and ophthalmopathy (dated by TCRdb to between 2018 and 2021). Preparation of the library involved multiplex PCR. Data came from an Illumina HiSeq 2000. The TCR beta CDR3 regions were amplified from the RNA transcripts. The TCR CDR3 was subjected to a first round of RT-PCR using the HTBI primer set and the Qiagen OneStep RT-PCR kit. The raw public data were reprocessed by TCRdb itself: fastp quality trimming at Q25, MiXCR clonotype calling, in-frame beta chains only. Every distinct CDR3 protein forms one entry, paired with its most common genes and DNA. The sample records some 620,000 distinct CDR3 sequences, roughly 17% of which are singletons. Approximately 3.9% of the sample goes to the ten largest clones. Sequencing was carried out using blood. Source of these receptors: a woman aged 25 to 39 with Graves' hyperthyroidism.

This clonotype has a count of ten or more. The rearrangement uses TRBV28 and TRBJ2-7, with TRBD2 matching over 7 bases. The V segment lost 5 bases and the J segment 1 base; nucleotides outside the gene matches: 8. Germline CDR1 MDHEN, CDR2 SYDVKM. The CDR3 has 15 amino acids. The CDR3: CASSAFTSESYEQYF. The CDR3 nucleotides are TGTGCCAGCAGTGCATTCACTAGCGAGTCCTACGAGCAGTACTTC.

This chain uses TRBV9 with TRBJ2-7; 12 positions agree with TRBD1. CDR1 and CDR2 from the germline V gene are SGDLS and YYNGEE. The CDR3 contains 16 residues. The V segment lost 4 bases and the J segment 1 base; nucleotides outside the gene matches: 6. The DNA for the CDR3 is TGTGCCAGCAGCCCTGGGACAGGGGGCATGTCCTACGAGCAGTACTTC. Encoded protein: CASSPGTGGMSYEQYF.

This chain uses TRBV3-1 with TRBJ2-7; D might be TRBD2 (5 bases). CDR3 size: 16 residues. Trimming removed 2 bases from V and 0 bases from J, with 14 bases in between. Germline V gives CDR1 LGHDT, CDR2 YNNKEL (reference sequence). CDR3 protein: CASSQLSVQSSYEQYF. CDR3 bases: TGTGCCAGCAGCCAACTTAGCGTTCAAAGCTCCTACGAGCAGTACTTC.

This clonotype was seen repeatedly, ten times or more. The chain uses TRBV28 and TRBJ1-5; D not certain. The CDR3 extends over 16 amino acids. Germline CDR1 MDHEN, CDR2 SYDVKM. V shed 10 bases and J shed 0 bases, with 19 bases lying between them. The CDR3 coding sequence is TGTGCCATCCGAACCCACTTCCTTTATAGCAATCAGCCCCAGCATTTT. Its protein product is CAIRTHFLYSNQPQHF.

This clonotype was recorded many times. V and J are TRBV28 and TRBJ2-1, with TRBD2 matching 13 bases. V dropped 4 bases and J dropped 2; count of bases not matched to a gene: 8. The CDR3 runs 18 residues. From germline, CDR1 is MDHEN and CDR2 SYDVKM. The CDR3 region has the DNA TGTGCCAGCAGTTCTTACAGGGGGACTAGCGGGACCTACAATGAGCAGTTCTTC. It specifies CASSSYRGTSGTYNEQFF.

In its sample, this clonotype was seen many times. V usage is TRBV18 and J usage is TRBJ1-2; D call uncertain. The CDR3 has 12 amino acids. The germline V gene has CDR1 KGHSH and CDR2 LQKENI. Trimming removed 6 bases from V and 3 bases from J, with 8 bases in between. The CDR3 nucleotides are TGTGCCAGCTCCGGGCCTGACTATGGCTACACCTTC. This translates into CASSGPDYGYTF.

Of note for this clonotype: A much bigger clone sits one base away, suggesting this may be a read error. The V call is TRBV11-1, the J call TRBJ2-1, with 14 nucleotides matching TRBD2. In germline, CDR1 is SGHAT, CDR2 FQDESV (reference sequence). The CDR3 loop spans 15 amino acids. The CDR3 DNA is TGTGCCAGCAGCTTCGGGACTAGCGGGAGTGAGGAGCGGTTCTTC. It codes for CASSFGTSGSEERFF.

The V and J genes are TRBV20-1 and TRBJ2-1; 7 nucleotides match TRBD2. The J segment lost 6 bases and the V segment lost 6 bases, leaving 11 bases of the junction unmatched. The CDR3 sequence is 14 residues long. Germline V CDR1 and CDR2: DFQATT, SNEGSKA (reference sequence). CDR3 sequence reads: CSAGVMGGSNEQFF. The CDR3, as DNA: TGCAGTGCCGGCGTGATGGGGGGGTCCAATGAGCAGTTCTTC.

This clonotype was seen a few times. The V gene is TRBV2, the J gene TRBJ2-5, with a possible D match to TRBD2 (6 bases). CDR3 length: 14 amino acids. From germline, CDR1 is SNHLY and CDR2 FYNNEI. The V end lost 7 bases, the J end lost 1 base, and 13 bases lay between the germline ends. The CDR3 region has the DNA TGTGCCAGCATGGCGGGACGAAGCCAAGAGACCCAGTACTTC. Amino acids: CASMAGRSQETQYF.

This chain joins TRBV15 and TRBJ2-3; tentatively, D is TRBD1 (5 bases). V gave up 0 bases and J gave up 14 bases, with 15 bases separating them. CDR1 is LNHNV and CDR2 is YYDKDF in the germline V gene (reference sequence). The CDR3 consists of 13 residues. The CDR3 region is CATSREAAGSRYF. The CDR3 DNA follows: TGTGCCACCAGCAGAGAGGCGGCAGGGTCACGGTATTTT.

With regard to this clonotype: One end of the junction is discordant with germline, which a read error may explain. The CDR3 sequence: CTSSLAPGTYNEQFF. Here the CDR3 DNA reads TGTACCAGCAGTTTGGCGCCGGGAACGTACAATGAGCAGTTCTTC. This chain joins TRBV12-3 or TRBV12-4 and TRBJ2-1, with a possible D match to TRBD2 (5 bases). The CDR3 sequence is 15 residues long.

Only a few counts were recorded for this clonotype. V is TRBV5-8 and J is TRBJ2-7, with D perhaps matching TRBD1 (8 bases). Germline lookup yields CDR1 SGHTS and CDR2 YDEGEE. The ends were cut back, 0 bases at V and 7 bases at J, with 14 bases in the middle. This CDR3 has 14 amino acids. CDR3 DNA sequence: TGTGCCAGCAGCTTGGGACAGGGGAGGGGAGAGCAGTACTTC. Amino acids: CASSLGQGRGEQYF.

This chain links TRBV12-3 or TRBV12-4 with TRBJ2-7, with no clear D. V lost 3 bases and J 0 bases, leaving 15 bases between the germline ends. CDR3 length: 16 residues. In DNA, the CDR3 is TGTGCCAGCAGTTTTTCATCCCAACCATCCTCCTACGAGCAGTACTTC. Encoded protein: CASSFSSQPSSYEQYF.

This clonotype was observed a few times. The chain uses TRBV29-1 and TRBJ2-2, with 9 bases matching TRBD1. V was clipped by 7 bases and J by 5 bases; unmatched bases: 17. There are 17 residues in the CDR3. Germline-derived CDR1 and CDR2 are SQVTM and ANQGSEA. Here the CDR3 DNA reads TGCAGCGGTATCTCGACAGGGGGAGTGGGGTTGACCGGGGAGCTGTTTTTT. It codes for CSGISTGGVGLTGELFF.

In its sample, this clonotype was seen many times. This chain uses TRBV20-1 with TRBJ1-6; 7 nucleotides line up with TRBD1. Germline CDR1 reads DFQATT; CDR2 reads SNEGSKA (reference sequence). With V trimmed by 5 bases and J by 5 bases, 9 bases remained unmatched. The CDR3 is 15 amino acids. The DNA of the CDR3 is TGCAGTGCTGGGGGGCGGGACAGACATAATTCACCCCTCCACTTT. Translated, it gives CSAGGRDRHNSPLHF.

This clonotype was recorded many times. This chain links TRBV28 with TRBJ2-7, with D uncertain. This CDR3 is built from 13 residues. CDR1 is MDHEN and CDR2 is SYDVKM in the germline V gene. V dropped 2 bases and J dropped 0 bases, with 5 bases sitting between them. Here the CDR3 DNA reads TGTGCCAGCAGTTTAGCGGTCTCCTACGAGCAGTACTTC. Translation: CASSLAVSYEQYF.

This clonotype was detected ten times or more. This rearrangement joins TRBV7-2 to TRBJ2-5; TRBD2 agrees at 10 bases. J lost 2 bases, V lost 0 bases, and 0 bases had no gene match. The CDR3 spans 15 residues. CDR1 is SGHTA and CDR2 is FQGNSA in the germline V gene. CDR3 loop: CASSLASGRQETQYF. The CDR3 region has the DNA TGTGCCAGCAGCTTAGCTAGCGGGAGGCAAGAGACCCAGTACTTC.

The J gene is TRBJ2-1, the V gene TRBV6-5, with no clear D. The CDR3 is 13 amino acids. The germline gives CDR1 MNHEY, CDR2 SVGAGI. V dropped 5 bases and J dropped 7 bases, with 12 bases sitting between them. The CDR3 DNA reads TGTGCCAGCAGTCTATCTCCACGTAATGAGCAGTTCTTC. Protein: CASSLSPRNEQFF.

This clonotype has only a few counts. This chain joins TRBV13 and TRBJ2-1, with TRBD1 matching 10 bases. The germline V gene has CDR1 PRHDT and CDR2 FYEKMQ (reference sequence). This CDR3 comprises 13 residues. Unmatched junction bases numbered 5, after V lost 1 base and J lost 14 bases. The CDR3 loop is CASSLATGTGEFF. The CDR3 region has the DNA TGTGCCAGCAGCTTAGCCACCGGGACAGGGGAGTTCTTC.

The rearrangement uses TRBV27 and TRBJ2-7; unclear D gene. The ends were cut back, 5 bases at V and 3 bases at J, with 11 bases in the middle. CDR1 is MNHEY, CDR2 SMNVEV, per germline (reference sequence). The CDR3 loop spans 13 amino acids. This chain's CDR3 is CASSPFPGYEQYF. DNA for the CDR3: TGTGCCAGCAGTCCATTCCCGGGCTACGAGCAGTACTTC.

The chain combines TRBV19 with TRBJ2-2; 11 bases are a match to TRBD1. Per germline, CDR1 LNHDA and CDR2 SQIVND (reference sequence). This CDR3 comprises 13 residues. V dropped 10 bases and J dropped 7; count of bases not matched to a gene: 5. CDR3 in amino acids: CATRTGGFGELFF. Here the CDR3 DNA reads TGTGCCACCCGGACAGGGGGCTTCGGGGAGCTGTTTTTT.

The J gene is TRBJ1-3, the V gene TRBV3-1; 7 positions match TRBD1. V gave up 4 bases and J gave up 4 bases; unmatched junction bases: 7. The germline gives CDR1 LGHDT, CDR2 YNNKEL (reference sequence). The CDR3 has 15 amino acids. DNA for the CDR3: TGTGCCAGCAGCCGCTTGACAGGGTCGGGAAACACCATATATTTT. It codes for CASSRLTGSGNTIYF.

The rearrangement uses TRBV2 and TRBJ2-5; no clear D. Germline V gene data show CDR1 as SNHLY and CDR2 as FYNNEI. This CDR3 contains 10 residues. Deletions cut 7 bases from V and 5 bases from J, with 5 bases between. The CDR3 DNA sequence: TGTGCCAGCAACCGGGAGACCCAGTACTTC. It is translated as CASNRETQYF. The full variable domain, rest sourced from reference TRBV2 and TRBJ2-5, is EPEVTQTPSHQVTQMGQEVILRCVPISNHLYFYWYRQILGQKVEFLVSFYNNEISEKSEIFDDQFSVERPDGSNFTLKIRSTKLEDSAMYFCASNRETQYFGPGTRLLVL.

This rearrangement joins TRBV20-1 to TRBJ2-2; TRBD1 agrees at 8 bases. The germline V gene has CDR1 DFQATT and CDR2 SNEGSKA (reference sequence). This CDR3 spans 20 amino acids. With V trimmed by 0 bases and J by 6 bases, 21 bases remained unmatched. CDR3 nucleotides: TGCAGTGCTAGAGATCGATCGAGGACAGGGATGAAGGCGGCCGCCGGGGAGCTGTTTTTT. Translating it yields CSARDRSRTGMKAAAGELFF.